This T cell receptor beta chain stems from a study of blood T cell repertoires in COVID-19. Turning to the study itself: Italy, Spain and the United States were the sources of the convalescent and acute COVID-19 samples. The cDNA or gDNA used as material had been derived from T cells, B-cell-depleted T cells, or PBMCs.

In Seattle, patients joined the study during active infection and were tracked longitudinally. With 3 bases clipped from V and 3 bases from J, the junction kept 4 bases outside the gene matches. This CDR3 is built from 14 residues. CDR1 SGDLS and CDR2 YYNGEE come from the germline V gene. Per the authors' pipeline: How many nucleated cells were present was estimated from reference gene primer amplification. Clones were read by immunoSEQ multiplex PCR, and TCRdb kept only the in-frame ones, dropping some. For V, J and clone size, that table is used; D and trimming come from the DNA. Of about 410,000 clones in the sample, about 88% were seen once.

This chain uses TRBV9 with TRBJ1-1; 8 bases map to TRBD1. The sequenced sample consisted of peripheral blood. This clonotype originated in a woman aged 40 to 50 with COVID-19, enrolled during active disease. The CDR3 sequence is CASSANRGDTEAFF. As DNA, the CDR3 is TGTGCCAGCAGCGCCAACAGGGGGGACACTGAAGCTTTCTTT.